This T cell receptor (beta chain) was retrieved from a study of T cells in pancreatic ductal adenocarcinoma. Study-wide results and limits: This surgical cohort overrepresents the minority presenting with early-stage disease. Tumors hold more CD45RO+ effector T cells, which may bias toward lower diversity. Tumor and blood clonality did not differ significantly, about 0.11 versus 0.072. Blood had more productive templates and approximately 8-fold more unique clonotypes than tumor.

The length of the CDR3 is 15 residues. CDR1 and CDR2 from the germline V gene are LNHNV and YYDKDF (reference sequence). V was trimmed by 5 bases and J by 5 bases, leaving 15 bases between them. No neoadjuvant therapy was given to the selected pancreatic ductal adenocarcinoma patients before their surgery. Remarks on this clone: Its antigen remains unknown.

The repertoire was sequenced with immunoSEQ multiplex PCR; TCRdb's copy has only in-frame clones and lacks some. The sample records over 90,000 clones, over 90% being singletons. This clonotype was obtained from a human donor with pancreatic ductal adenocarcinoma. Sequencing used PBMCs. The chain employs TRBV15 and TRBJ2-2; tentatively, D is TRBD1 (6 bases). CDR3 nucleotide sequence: TGTGCCACCAGCGCCCAGGGGCCTCCGACCGGGGAGCTGTTTTTT. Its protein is CATSAQGPPTGELFF.